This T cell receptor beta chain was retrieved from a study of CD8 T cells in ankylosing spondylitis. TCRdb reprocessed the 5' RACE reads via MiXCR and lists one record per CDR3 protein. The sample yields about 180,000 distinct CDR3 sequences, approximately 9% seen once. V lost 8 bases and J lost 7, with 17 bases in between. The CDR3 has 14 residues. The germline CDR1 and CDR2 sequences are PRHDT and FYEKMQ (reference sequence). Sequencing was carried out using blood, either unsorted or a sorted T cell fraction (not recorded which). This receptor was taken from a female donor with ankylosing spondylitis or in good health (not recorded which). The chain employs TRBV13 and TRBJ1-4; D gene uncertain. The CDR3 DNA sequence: TGTGCCAGCGCCCTCCGGGGTAAGGGTGAAAAACTGTTTTTT. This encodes CASALRGKGEKLFF.